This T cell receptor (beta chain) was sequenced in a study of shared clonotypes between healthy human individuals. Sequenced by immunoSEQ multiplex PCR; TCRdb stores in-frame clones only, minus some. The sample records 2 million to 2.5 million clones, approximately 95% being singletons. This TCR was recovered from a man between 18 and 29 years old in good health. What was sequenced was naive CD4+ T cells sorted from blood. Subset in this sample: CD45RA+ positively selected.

The CDR3 DNA is TGTGCCAGCAGCCCACAAGGGGCCACTTATGGCTACACCTTC. It codes for CASSPQGATYGYTF. The chain carries TRBV5-6 and TRBJ1-2; tentative D call: TRBD1 (5 bases). Germline V gene lookup returns CDR1 SGHDT and CDR2 YYEEEE. Trimming shortened V by 4 bases and J by 5 bases, and 15 bases separated the two germline ends. The CDR3 is made up of 14 amino acids.